These T cell receptor beta chains were read from a single sample in a study of technical replicates of blood from a few donors. Only in-frame clones appear in the TCRdb table, and some are missing; sequencing was by immunoSEQ multiplex PCR. The sample lists under 95,000 clones; 95% were seen once. Sequences were obtained from T cells isolated from PBMCs. These receptors all stem from a human donor in good health. CDR3s include the opening cysteine and the closing phenylalanine or tryptophan. A D gene is named only where the DNA matches it firmly. The size of a clone is reported for some rows only, either as once, few or many, or as a class for expanded clones.

DNA,CDR3,D,V,size,J
TGTGCCAGCAGCTTAGCTAGCCTGGGCTCCTACGAGCAGTACTTC,CASSLASLGSYEQYF,-,TRBV7-8,-,TRBJ2-7
TGTGCCAGTAGTCCCCCGGGACAGAATCGGCCCCAGCATTTT,CASSPPGQNRPQHF,TRBD1,TRBV19,-,TRBJ1-5
TGTGCCAGCAGTGAGACTAGTAACTATGAGCAGTTCTTC,CASSETSNYEQFF,-,TRBV25-1,once,TRBJ2-1
TGTGCCAGCAGCTTAGATCCAGGGGCCACTGAAGCTTTCTTT,CASSLDPGATEAFF,-,TRBV13,-,TRBJ1-1
TGTGCCTGGAGTCCCGGGACAGGAGTTTATAGCAATCAGCCCCAGCATTTT,CAWSPGTGVYSNQPQHF,TRBD1,TRBV30,-,TRBJ1-5
TGCGCCAGCAGCTTGGACGGCGGGACAGGGGAGCAGTACTTC,CASSLDGGTGEQYF,TRBD1,TRBV5-1,-,TRBJ2-7
TGTGCCAGCAGCCTCGGAACAGGGCAGCCCCAGCATTTT,CASSLGTGQPQHF,-,TRBV25-1,once,TRBJ1-5
TGTGCCAGCTCGCCCTACACAGATACGCAGTATTTT,CASSPYTDTQYF,-,TRBV18,-,TRBJ2-3
TGTGCCACAGGACAGGGGCCCGAAAAACTGTTTTTT,CATGQGPEKLFF,TRBD1,TRBV15,-,TRBJ1-4
TGTGCCAGCAGCCCTAGGCCGGGGTCGGACAATGAGCAGTTCTTC,CASSPRPGSDNEQFF,-,TRBV11-1,-,TRBJ2-1
TGTGCCAGCAGCAAGACAGGTCCGGAAAAACTGTTTTTT,CASSKTGPEKLFF,-,TRBV6-6,-,TRBJ1-4